The T cell receptor (beta chain) under discussion was sequenced for a study of post-analysis software for immune sequencing data. Overall study results and limits: Roughly 5 TRBV segments (TRBV5-6, TRBV5-1 and TRBV20-1 among them) occurred more frequently in patients than in controls.

V was trimmed by 3 bases and J by 3 bases, leaving 14 bases between them. CDR1 is SGHAT, CDR2 FQNNGV, per germline. The CDR3 sequence is 15 residues long. In its sample, this clonotype was seen a few times. Its antigen is currently unknown. Libraries were made from TCR beta cDNA, and they carried unique molecular identifiers. TCRdb recomputed calls from the PCR reads with MiXCR, one row per CDR3 protein. The sample has about 200,000 distinct CDR3 sequences; approximately 29% are singletons. The specimen sequenced was blood. This receptor was obtained from a girl aged 2-17 years with multiple sclerosis. The rearrangement joins TRBV11-2 to TRBJ1-2; no clear D gene. The CDR3 here is CASSFKGSLDYGYTF. DNA for the CDR3: TGTGCCAGCAGCTTCAAGGGTTCCCTGGACTATGGCTACACCTTC.